The present entry profiles one T cell receptor beta chain with its context. Its target is unknown. Hyperthyroidism was new, under 2 months, in patients aged 18 to 65. The authors amplified TCR beta CDR3 regions from RNA transcripts. HTBI primers were employed in first-round RT-PCR, then a second-round multiplex PCR followed. A single record per CDR3 protein comes from TCRdb applying MiXCR to the multiplex PCR reads. This table has around 590,000 distinct CDR3 sequences, less than 45% appearing once. These data are taken from a study of Graves' ophthalmopathy and Graves' hyperthyroidism. Study-level results: A majority of expanded thyroid clonotypes exceeding 0.001 frequency were likewise present in blood.

This sequence was found in an adult man with Graves' hyperthyroidism. Sequenced input: peripheral blood or thyroid tissue (not recorded which).

The DNA of the CDR3 is TGTGCCAGCAGTACGACCGGGAAAGATGGCTACACCTTC. Protein sequence: CASSTTGKDGYTF. The chain employs TRBV6-5 and TRBJ1-2; no reliable D call. V dropped 5 bases and J dropped 6 bases, with 13 bases sitting between them. CDR3 size: 13 residues. Germline loops: CDR1 MNHEY, CDR2 SVGAGI.